This passage covers 9 T cell receptor beta chains from one sample sequenced in a study of T cell changes during pregnancy in multiple sclerosis. Method: immunoSEQ multiplex PCR; TCRdb's copy keeps in-frame clones and lacks some. Of 30,000 to 40,000 clones listed, roughly 90% were seen once; the top ten hold about 0.57%. This material consisted of CD4+ T cells from peripheral blood mononuclear cells, taken before pregnancy. Every receptor here comes from a female donor with multiple sclerosis, enrolled in a pregnancy study.

The rearrangement joins TRBV6-1 to TRBJ1-2, with 7 bases identical to TRBD1. The CDR3 consists of 14 residues. Germline CDR1 MNHNS, CDR2 SASEGT. V was pared by 2 bases and J by 4 bases, with 4 bases of the junction left unmatched. The CDR3 nucleotides are TGTGCCAGCAGTGAAACCGGGACAGCCTATGGCTACACCTTC. Translated: CASSETGTAYGYTF.

The genes are TRBV18 and TRBJ1-5; 7 nucleotides align to TRBD1. The CDR3 runs to 15 residues. V trimming: 5 bases; J trimming: 1 base; junction bases outside the gene matches: 5. Germline lookup yields CDR1 KGHSH and CDR2 LQKENI. CDR3 DNA: TGTGCCAGCTCAGTACAGGGGCTAAGCAATCAGCCCCAGCATTTT. Residues: CASSVQGLSNQPQHF.

The chain uses TRBV5-4 and TRBJ1-4, with TRBD1 matching 7 bases. Germline V gene data show CDR1 as SGHNT and CDR2 as YYREEE (reference sequence). The V and J ends lost 0 bases and 6 bases, in that order; junction bases with no gene match: 5. CDR3 size: 15 residues. CDR3 bases: TGTGCCAGCAGCTTGGGGGGGCAGGGGGATGAAAAACTGTTTTTT. Encoded protein: CASSLGGQGDEKLFF.

The DNA for the CDR3 is TGTGCCACCAGCAGAGCCGACCTCTCGGGTGAAAAACTGTTTTTT. Encoded protein: CATSRADLSGEKLFF. The rearrangement uses TRBV15 and TRBJ1-4; D gene unclear. The germline V and J ends were trimmed by 1 base and 7 bases, with 13 bases remaining between them. The CDR3 covers 15 residues. CDR1 is LNHNV, CDR2 YYDKDF, per germline (reference sequence).

This clone came up once. This rearrangement joins TRBV5-1 to TRBJ2-5, with TRBD2 matching 13 bases. Germline CDR1 reads SGHRS; CDR2 reads YFSETQ. This CDR3 spans 16 amino acids. V trimming: 0 bases; J trimming: 3 bases; junction bases outside the gene matches: 2. The CDR3 coding sequence is TGCGCCAGCAGCTTGGCACTAGCGGGGGGGAAAGAGACCCAGTACTTC. It codes for CASSLALAGGKETQYF. The entire variable domain, with the rest obtained from reference TRBV5-1 and TRBJ2-5, is as follows: KAGVTQTPRYLIKTRGQQVTLSCSPISGHRSVSWYQQTPGQGLQFLFEYFSETQRNKGNFPGRFSGRQFSNSRSEMNVSTLELGDSALYLCASSLALAGGKETQYFGPGTRLLVL.

This chain uses TRBV29-1 with TRBJ2-3, with a possible D match to TRBD2 (6 bases). The CDR3 extends over 14 amino acids. Germline assignment: CDR1 SQVTM and CDR2 ANQGSEA. Between the trimmed V and J ends, which lost 5 bases and 4 bases, there was a span of 16 bases. CDR3: CSVRWATSPDTQYF. The CDR3 DNA reads TGCAGCGTTAGATGGGCTACTAGCCCAGATACGCAGTATTTT.

The chain employs TRBV6-6 and TRBJ1-2, with D possibly being TRBD1 (5 bases). The CDR3 totals 14 residues. Germline V CDR1 and CDR2: MNHNY, SVGAGI (reference sequence). V gave up 8 bases and J gave up 2 bases, with 15 bases separating them. The CDR3 DNA follows: TGTGCCAGCGGCCGTACAGGCGTAAACTATGGCTACACCTTC. Translation gives CASGRTGVNYGYTF.

The chain employs TRBV19 and TRBJ1-5; D is ambiguous. Per germline, CDR1 LNHDA and CDR2 SQIVND (reference sequence). This CDR3 has 15 amino acids. The ends were cut back, 9 bases at V and 8 bases at J, with 23 bases in the middle. Here the CDR3 DNA reads TGTGCCAGCGACGACTTGCGCCGCGCCCTGGAGCCCCAGCATTTT. Its translation is CASDDLRRALEPQHF.

The chain recombines TRBV18 with TRBJ1-2, with 11 bases matching TRBD1. Germline V gene data show CDR1 as KGHSH and CDR2 as LQKENI. Trimming took 2 bases from V and 3 from J; bases not matched to a gene: 14. The CDR3 sequence is 19 residues long. The CDR3 DNA is TGTGCCAGCTCACCATACGGACAGGGGGCATTTATATCGGACTATGGCTACACCTTC. Amino acids: CASSPYGQGAFISDYGYTF.